This TCR beta chain emerged from a study of regulatory T cells in long-lasting Graves disease. Overall study results and limits: Among persistent patients, a larger number of public clonotypes were shared (roughly 2,700) than among newly diagnosed patients (about 970). Newly diagnosed Graves' patients had higher TCR diversity than persistent ones.

The table lists this clonotype with many counts. Its target is unknown. The time point is: persistent/refractory GD, antithyroid drugs over 5 years with positive TRAb. Following extraction of RNA from PBMCs, that RNA was used to make the TCR library. Graves' disease diagnosis followed American Thyroid Association guidelines. V lost 3 bases and J lost 3; bases outside the gene matches: 8. This CDR3 is 14 amino acids long. Germline assignment: CDR1 DFQATT and CDR2 SNEGSKA (reference sequence). Arm-PCR of CDR3 regions with iRepertoire HTBI primers generated TCR beta libraries. Original processing methods: The identification of approximately 62 TRBV and roughly 14 TRBJ segments was made across samples. TCRdb reanalysed the multiplex PCR reads using MiXCR and keeps one entry per CDR3 protein. Here the V and J calls rest on TCRdb's processing, not on the authors' analysis. This table holds fewer than 600,000 distinct CDR3 sequences, 22% found once.

The source was peripheral blood mononuclear cells (PBMCs), collected when the disease was refractory, from a patient treated with antithyroid drugs. The J gene is TRBJ2-7, the V gene TRBV20-1, with TRBD1 matching over 7 bases. The receptor was isolated from a female donor with Graves disease. The CDR3: CSASSTGTVYEQYF. Here the CDR3 DNA reads TGCAGTGCTAGCTCGACAGGGACGGTCTACGAGCAGTACTTC.